This TCR beta chain was obtained from a study of cytomegalovirus exposure and HLA in healthy donors. The length of the CDR3 is 17 residues. V was clipped by 4 bases and J by 7 bases; unmatched bases: 14. Per the germline V gene, CDR1 is LGHNA and CDR2 is YSLEER. Concerning this clone itself: Its antigen is still unknown.

Clones were read by immunoSEQ multiplex PCR, and TCRdb kept only the in-frame ones, dropping some. The table lists about 130,000 clones, about 96% of them singletons. Findings of the study overall: According to the study, 180 or so TCR beta chains were cytomegalovirus-associated.

This TCR came from a man aged 18-30 years in good health and CMV-seronegative. This chain links TRBV4-3 with TRBJ2-1; 9 bases are a match to TRBD2. Sequenced sample: PBMCs. The CDR3 sequence: CASSPGAGGRSGNEQFF. DNA of the CDR3: TGCGCCAGCAGCCCGGGGGCGGGAGGGCGGTCCGGAAATGAGCAGTTCTTC.